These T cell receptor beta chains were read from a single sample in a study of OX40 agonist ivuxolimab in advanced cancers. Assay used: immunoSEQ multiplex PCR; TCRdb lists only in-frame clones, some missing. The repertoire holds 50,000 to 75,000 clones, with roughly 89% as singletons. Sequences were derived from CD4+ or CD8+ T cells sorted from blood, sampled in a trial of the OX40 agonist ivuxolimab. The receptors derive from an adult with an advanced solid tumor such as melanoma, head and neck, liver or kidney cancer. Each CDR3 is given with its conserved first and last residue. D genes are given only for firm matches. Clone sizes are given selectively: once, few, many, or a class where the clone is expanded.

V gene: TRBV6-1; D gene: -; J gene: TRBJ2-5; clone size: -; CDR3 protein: CASSENAAGTQYF; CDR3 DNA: TGTGCCAGCAGTGAAAACGCAGCTGGGACCCAGTACTTC
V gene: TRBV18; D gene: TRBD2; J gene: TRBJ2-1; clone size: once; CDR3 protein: CASSPGLAGSSSYNEQFF; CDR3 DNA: TGTGCCAGCTCTCCTGGACTAGCGGGGTCGAGCTCCTACAATGAGCAGTTCTTC
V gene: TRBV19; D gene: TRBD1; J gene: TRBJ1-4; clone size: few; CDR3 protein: CASGPRTGRGEKLFF; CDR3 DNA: TGTGCCAGTGGCCCACGGACAGGGAGGGGTGAAAAACTGTTTTTT
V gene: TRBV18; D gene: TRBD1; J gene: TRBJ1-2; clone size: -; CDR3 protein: CASSLGTAGGYTF; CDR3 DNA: TGTGCCAGCTCACTCGGGACAGCCGGTGGCTACACCTTC
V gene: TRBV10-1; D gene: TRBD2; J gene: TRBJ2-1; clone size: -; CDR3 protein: CASSEGGGGRYNEQFF; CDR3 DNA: TGCGCCAGCAGTGAGGGGGGGGGCGGGAGGTACAATGAGCAGTTCTTC
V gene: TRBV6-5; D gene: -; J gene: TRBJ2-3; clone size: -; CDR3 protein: CASSYGGGPNTDTQYF; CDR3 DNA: TGTGCCAGCAGTTACGGAGGGGGACCGAACACAGATACGCAGTATTTT
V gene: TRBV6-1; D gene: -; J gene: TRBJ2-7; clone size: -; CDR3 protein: CASSVNLLTYEQYF; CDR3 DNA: TGTGCCAGCAGTGTGAACCTACTGACCTACGAGCAGTACTTC
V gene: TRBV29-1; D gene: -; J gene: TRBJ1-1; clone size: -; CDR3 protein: CSVTRRGNTEAFF; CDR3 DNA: TGCAGCGTGACCCGCAGGGGGAACACTGAAGCTTTCTTT
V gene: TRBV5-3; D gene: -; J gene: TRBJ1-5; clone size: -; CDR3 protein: CARSLPRGSNQPQHF; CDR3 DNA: TGTGCCAGAAGCTTGCCCAGGGGTAGCAATCAGCCCCAGCATTTT
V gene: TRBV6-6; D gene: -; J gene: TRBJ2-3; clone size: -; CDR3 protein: CASSVKERWGTDTQYF; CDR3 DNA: TGTGCCAGCAGCGTAAAGGAGCGGTGGGGTACAGATACGCAGTATTTT
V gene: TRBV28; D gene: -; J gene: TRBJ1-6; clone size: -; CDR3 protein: CASSPYPHNNSPLHF; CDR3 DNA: TGTGCCAGCAGTCCGTACCCACACAATAATTCACCCCTCCACTTT
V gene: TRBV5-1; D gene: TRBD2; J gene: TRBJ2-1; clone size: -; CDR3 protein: CASSSGRLAGVAGNEQFF; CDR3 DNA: TGCGCCAGCAGCTCGGGTAGACTAGCGGGAGTTGCTGGCAATGAGCAGTTCTTC
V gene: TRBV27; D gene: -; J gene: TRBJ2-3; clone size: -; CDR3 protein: CASSCPVRGDGMPESGADTQYF; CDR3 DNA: TGTGCCAGCAGCTGCCCCGTTAGGGGCGACGGGATGCCTGAGTCGGGGGCAGATACGCAGTATTTT
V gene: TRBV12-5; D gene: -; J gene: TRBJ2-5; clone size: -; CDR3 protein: CASGLYPGQETQYF; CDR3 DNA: TGTGCTAGTGGTTTGTATCCAGGCCAAGAGACCCAGTACTTC
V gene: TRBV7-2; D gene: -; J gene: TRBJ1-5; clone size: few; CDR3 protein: CASSLNFGLNQPQHF; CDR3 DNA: TGTGCCAGCAGCTTAAACTTTGGCCTTAATCAGCCCCAGCATTTT
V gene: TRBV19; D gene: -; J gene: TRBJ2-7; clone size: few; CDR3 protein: CASGQAYEQYF; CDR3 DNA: TGTGCCAGTGGGCAGGCCTACGAGCAGTACTTC
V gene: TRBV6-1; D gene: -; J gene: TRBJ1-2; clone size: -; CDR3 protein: CASSWGGNYGYTF; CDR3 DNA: TGTGCCAGCAGTTGGGGGGGGAACTATGGCTACACCTTC
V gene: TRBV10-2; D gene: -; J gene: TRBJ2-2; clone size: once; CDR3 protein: CASRRDLYTGELFF; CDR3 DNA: TGCGCCAGCAGAAGGGACTTATACACCGGGGAGCTGTTTTTT
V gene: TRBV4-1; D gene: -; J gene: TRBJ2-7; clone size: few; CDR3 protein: CASSLPGTATYEQYF; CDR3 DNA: TGCGCCAGCAGCCTCCCCGGGACCGCAACCTACGAGCAGTACTTC
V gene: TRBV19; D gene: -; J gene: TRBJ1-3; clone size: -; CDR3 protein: CASSIGAIYSGNTIYF; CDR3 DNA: TGTGCCAGTAGTATAGGAGCAATCTACTCTGGAAACACCATATATTTT
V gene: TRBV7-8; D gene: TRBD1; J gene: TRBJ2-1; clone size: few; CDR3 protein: CASSLRQGYNEQFF; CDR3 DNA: TGTGCCAGCAGCTTAAGACAGGGCTACAATGAGCAGTTCTTC
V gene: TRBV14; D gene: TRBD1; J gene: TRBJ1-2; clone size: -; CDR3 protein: CASSQDQGQGSGYTF; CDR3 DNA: TGTGCCAGCAGCCAAGATCAGGGACAGGGGAGCGGCTACACCTTC
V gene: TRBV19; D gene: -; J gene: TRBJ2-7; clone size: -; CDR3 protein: CASSDAPPSYEQYF; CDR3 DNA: TGTGCCAGTTCAGACGCCCCTCCTTCCTACGAGCAGTACTTC
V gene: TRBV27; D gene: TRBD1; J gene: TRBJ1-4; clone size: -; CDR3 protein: CASHPGQGAQWANEKLFF; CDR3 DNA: TGTGCCAGCCATCCGGGACAGGGGGCTCAGTGGGCTAATGAAAAACTGTTTTTT
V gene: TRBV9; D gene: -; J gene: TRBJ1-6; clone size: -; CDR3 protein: CASSPSSSYNSPLHF; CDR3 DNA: TGTGCCAGCAGCCCGTCGAGCTCCTATAATTCACCCCTCCACTTT
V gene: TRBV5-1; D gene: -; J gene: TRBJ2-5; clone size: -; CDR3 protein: CASSLPSQETQYF; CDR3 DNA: TGCGCCAGCAGCTTACCCAGCCAAGAGACCCAGTACTTC
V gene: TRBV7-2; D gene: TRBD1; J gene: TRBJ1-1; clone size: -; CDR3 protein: CASSLTGGRTEAFF; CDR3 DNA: TGTGCCAGCAGCTTAACAGGGGGCCGCACTGAAGCTTTCTTT
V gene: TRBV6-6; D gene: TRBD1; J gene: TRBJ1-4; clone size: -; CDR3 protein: CASRPTGSRGKLFF; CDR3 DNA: TGTGCCAGCAGGCCGACAGGGAGTAGGGGAAAACTGTTTTTT
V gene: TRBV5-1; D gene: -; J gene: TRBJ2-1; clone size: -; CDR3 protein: CASSLDVISYNEQFF; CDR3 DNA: TGCGCCAGCAGCTTGGACGTTATCTCCTACAATGAGCAGTTCTTC
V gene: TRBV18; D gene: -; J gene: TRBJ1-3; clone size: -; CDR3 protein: CASSLGQFLSGNTIYF; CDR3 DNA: TGTGCCAGCTCCTTAGGACAGTTCCTTTCTGGAAACACCATATATTTT
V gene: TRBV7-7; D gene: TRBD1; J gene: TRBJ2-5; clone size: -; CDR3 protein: CASSLGGQVQETQYF; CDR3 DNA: TGTGCTAGCAGCTTAGGTGGACAGGTCCAAGAGACCCAGTACTTC
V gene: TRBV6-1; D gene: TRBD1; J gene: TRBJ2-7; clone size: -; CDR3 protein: CASRAGTDYEQYF; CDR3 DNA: TGTGCCAGCAGGGCCGGGACAGACTACGAGCAGTACTTC
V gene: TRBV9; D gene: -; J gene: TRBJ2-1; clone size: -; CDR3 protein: CATSKQDYNEQFF; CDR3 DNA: TGTGCCACCTCGAAGCAGGACTACAATGAGCAGTTCTTC
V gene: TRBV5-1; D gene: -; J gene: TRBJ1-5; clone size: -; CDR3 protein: CASSLGNSNQPQHF; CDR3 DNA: TGCGCCAGCAGCTTGGGGAATAGCAATCAGCCCCAGCATTTT
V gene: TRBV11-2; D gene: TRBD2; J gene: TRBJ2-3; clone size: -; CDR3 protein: CASSVLAGGRDTQYF; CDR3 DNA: TGTGCCAGCAGCGTCTTGGCGGGGGGGCGAGATACGCAGTATTTT
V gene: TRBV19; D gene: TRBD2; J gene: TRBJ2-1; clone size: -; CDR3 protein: CASSSLWLAGDNEQFF; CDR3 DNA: TGTGCCAGTAGTAGCCTTTGGCTAGCGGGAGATAATGAGCAGTTCTTC
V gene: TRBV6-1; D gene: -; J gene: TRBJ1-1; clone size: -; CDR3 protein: CASSTDAEAFF; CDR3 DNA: TGTGCCAGCTCCACGGACGCTGAAGCTTTCTTT
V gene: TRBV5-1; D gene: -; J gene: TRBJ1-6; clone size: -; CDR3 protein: CASSLGSGRLNSPLHF; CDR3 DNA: TGCGCCAGCAGCTTGGGTTCGGGACGTCTTAATTCACCCCTCCACTTT
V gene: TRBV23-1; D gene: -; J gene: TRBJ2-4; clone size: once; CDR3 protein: CASSQSGDTIRLWAKNIQYF; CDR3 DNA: TGCGCCAGCAGTCAATCGGGGGACACCATTCGCTTATGGGCCAAAAACATTCAGTACTTC
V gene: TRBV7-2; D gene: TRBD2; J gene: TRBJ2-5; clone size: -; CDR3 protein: CASSLAPKRGEETQYF; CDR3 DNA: TGTGCCAGCAGCTTAGCCCCGAAGCGGGGGGAAGAGACCCAGTACTTC
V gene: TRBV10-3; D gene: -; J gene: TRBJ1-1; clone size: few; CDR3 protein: CAISEGDRLFGAFF; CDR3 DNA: TGTGCCATCAGTGAAGGCGACAGGTTGTTTGGAGCTTTCTTT
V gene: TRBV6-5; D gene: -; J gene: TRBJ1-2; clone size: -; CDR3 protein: CASKGRGYTF; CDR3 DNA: TGTGCCAGCAAGGGTCGCGGCTACACCTTC
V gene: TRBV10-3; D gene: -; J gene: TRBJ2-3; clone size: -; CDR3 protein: CAIKGSTDTQYF; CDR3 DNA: TGTGCCATCAAGGGCAGCACAGATACGCAGTATTTT
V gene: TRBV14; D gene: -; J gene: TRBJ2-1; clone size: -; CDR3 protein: CASSPIVGTYNEQFF; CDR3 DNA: TGTGCCAGCAGCCCAATAGTCGGGACGTACAATGAGCAGTTCTTC
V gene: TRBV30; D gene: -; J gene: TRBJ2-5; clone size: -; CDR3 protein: CAWSSGGETQYF; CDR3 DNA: TGTGCCTGGAGTTCAGGGGGGGAGACCCAGTACTTC
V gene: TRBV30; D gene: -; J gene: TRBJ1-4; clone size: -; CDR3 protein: CAWSATNEKLFF; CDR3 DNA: TGTGCCTGGAGTGCAACTAATGAAAAACTGTTTTTT
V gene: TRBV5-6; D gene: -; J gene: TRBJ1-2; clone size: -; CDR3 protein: CASSLGQLWTVGYTF; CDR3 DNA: TGTGCCAGCAGCTTGGGGCAGCTGTGGACGGTGGGCTACACCTTC
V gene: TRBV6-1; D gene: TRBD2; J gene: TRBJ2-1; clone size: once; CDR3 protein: CASSLLAGSYNEQFF; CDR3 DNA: TGTGCCAGCAGTTTACTAGCGGGTTCCTACAATGAGCAGTTCTTC
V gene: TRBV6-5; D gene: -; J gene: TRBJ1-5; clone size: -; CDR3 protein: CASSQDRTQPQHF; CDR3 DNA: TGTGCCAGCAGCCAGGACAGAACTCAGCCCCAGCATTTT
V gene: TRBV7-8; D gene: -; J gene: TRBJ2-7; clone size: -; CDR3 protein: CASSTQLTSYEQYF; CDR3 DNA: TGTGCCAGCAGCACTCAGTTGACCTCCTACGAGCAGTACTTC